This record looks at one TCR beta chain sequence and its context. This entry is derived from a study of blood T cells in healthy people across ages. Trimming took off 4 bases at V and 5 bases at J, with 21 bases between the two ends. The CDR3 is made up of 16 amino acids. Germline values: CDR1 SGDLS, CDR2 YYNGEE. Sample-barcoded 5' priming and a J-beta primer mix drove a second PCR of roughly 7 to 11 cycles. Per sample, CDR3-containing paired-end reads numbered at least 2.5 million. Via MiXCR, TCRdb re-called the 5' RACE reads, giving one row per CDR3 protein. The data hold 1.5 million to 2 million distinct CDR3 sequences, with roughly two fifths observed a single time.

This rearrangement joins TRBV9 to TRBJ1-1, with no clear D. Sequenced material: blood. The sequence came from a human donor in good health. CDR3 sequence: CASSPPGHNSGTEAFF. The CDR3 DNA sequence: TGTGCCAGCAGCCCTCCCGGGCACAACTCGGGGACTGAAGCTTTCTTT.